The clone carrying this T cell receptor beta chain was detected only a few times. The table came from immunoSEQ multiplex PCR; TCRdb's copy has only in-frame clones and leaves some out. The sample yields roughly 120,000 clones, over 85% seen once. The CDR3 runs 11 residues. V dropped 4 bases and J dropped 8 bases, with 9 bases sitting between them. The germline V gene encodes CDR1 SGHDT and CDR2 YYEEEE. The data were taken from a study of blood T cell repertoires in COVID-19. Overall study context: Sites across the United States, Italy and Spain contributed samples from acute and convalescent COVID-19.

This chain connects TRBV5-6 to TRBJ1-2, with D unresolved. Sequenced material: peripheral blood. The receptor was isolated from a man aged 45 to 65 with active COVID-19. CDR3 protein: CASSLFGGYTF. DNA for the CDR3: TGTGCCAGCAGCCTTTTTGGCGGCTACACCTTC. Combining the CDR3 with reference TRBV5-6 and TRBJ1-2 gives the whole variable domain DAGVTQSPTHLIKTRGQQVTLRCSPKSGHDTVSWYQQALGQGPQFIFQYYEEEERQRGNFPDRFSGHQFPNYSSELNVNALLLGDSALYLCASSLFGGYTFGSGTRLTVV.